This entry lists 2 T cell receptor beta chains sequenced from one sample in a study of shared clonotypes between healthy human individuals. Using immunoSEQ multiplex PCR, the repertoire was profiled, and TCRdb retains in-frame clones only, with some absent. The table lists 1.4 million to 1.5 million clones, roughly 96% of them singletons. Material for sequencing was naive CD4+ T cells sorted from blood. As for subset: CD45RA+ positively selected. These receptors came from a man aged 25 to 40 in good health.

The rearrangement uses TRBV5-1 and TRBJ2-3; TRBD2 matches 13 bases. V dropped 0 bases and J dropped 5; count of bases not matched to a gene: 9. The germline CDR1 and CDR2 sequences are SGHRS and YFSETQ. The CDR3 is 18 amino acids. CDR3 nucleotide sequence: TGCGCCAGCAGCTTGGGGAGGACTAGCGGGAGTATGGAAGATACGCAGTATTTT. Encoded protein: CASSLGRTSGSMEDTQYF.

The chain employs TRBV7-2 and TRBJ2-1; D perhaps matches TRBD2 (5 bases). There are 15 residues in the CDR3. Trimming left V 6 bases short and J 0 bases short, with 12 bases between. CDR1 and CDR2 from the germline V gene are SGHTA and FQGNSA. The CDR3 spells CASSVRAVSYNEQFF. The CDR3 bases are TGTGCCAGCAGTGTTAGAGCGGTCTCCTACAATGAGCAGTTCTTC.